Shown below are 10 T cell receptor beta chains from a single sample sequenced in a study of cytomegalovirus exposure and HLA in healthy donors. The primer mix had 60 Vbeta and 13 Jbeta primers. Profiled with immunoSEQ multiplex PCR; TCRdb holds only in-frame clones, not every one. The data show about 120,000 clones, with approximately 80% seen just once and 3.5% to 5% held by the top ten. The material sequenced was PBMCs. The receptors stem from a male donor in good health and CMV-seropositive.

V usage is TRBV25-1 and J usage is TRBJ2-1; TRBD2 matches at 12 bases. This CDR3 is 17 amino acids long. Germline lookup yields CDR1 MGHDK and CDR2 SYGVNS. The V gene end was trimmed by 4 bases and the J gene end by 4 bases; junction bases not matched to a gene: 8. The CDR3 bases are TGTGCCAGCAGTGCCCACCACGGACTAGCGGGATACAATGAGCAGTTCTTC. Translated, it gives CASSAHHGLAGYNEQFF.

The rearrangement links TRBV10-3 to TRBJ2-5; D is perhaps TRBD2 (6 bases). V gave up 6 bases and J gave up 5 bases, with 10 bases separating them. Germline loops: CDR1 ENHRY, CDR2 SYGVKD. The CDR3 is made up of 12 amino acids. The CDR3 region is CAISGSRETQYF. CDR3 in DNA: TGTGCCATCAGCGGGAGTCGGGAGACCCAGTACTTC.

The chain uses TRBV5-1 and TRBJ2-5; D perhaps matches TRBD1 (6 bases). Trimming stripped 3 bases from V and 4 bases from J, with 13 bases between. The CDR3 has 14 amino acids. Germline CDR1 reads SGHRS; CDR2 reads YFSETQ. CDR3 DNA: TGCGCCAGCAGCTCCCCCGAAGGGGGAGAGACCCAGTACTTC. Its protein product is CASSSPEGGETQYF.

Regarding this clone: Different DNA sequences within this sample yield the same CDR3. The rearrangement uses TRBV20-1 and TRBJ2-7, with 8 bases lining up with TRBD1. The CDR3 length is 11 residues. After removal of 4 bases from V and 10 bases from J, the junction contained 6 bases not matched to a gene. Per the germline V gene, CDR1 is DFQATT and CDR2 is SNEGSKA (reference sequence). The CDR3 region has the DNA TGCAGTGCTACAGACAGGGGAGAACAGTACTTC. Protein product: CSATDRGEQYF.

CDR3 sequence (DNA): TGTGCCAGCAGCTTAGGGGTGGTTTTTCAGGGGATGAACACCGGGGAGCTGTTTTTT. Amino acids: CASSLGVVFQGMNTGELFF. The J gene is TRBJ2-2, the V gene TRBV7-9, with a tentative D call TRBD1 (6 bases). CDR3 length equals 19 residues. V was shortened by 1 base and J by 1 base, with 19 bases between the two germline ends. Germline V gene sequence: CDR1 SEHNR, CDR2 FQNEAQ (reference sequence).

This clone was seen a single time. The CDR3 protein is CASSSRQGRTGELFF. CDR3 DNA: TGTGCCAGCAGTTCCCGGCAGGGCCGGACCGGGGAGCTGTTTTTT. The rearrangement links TRBV28 to TRBJ2-2, with D perhaps matching TRBD1 (5 bases). The germline CDR1 and CDR2 sequences are MDHEN and SYDVKM. V was clipped by 4 bases and J by 5 bases, with 14 bases between them. The CDR3 length is 15 residues.

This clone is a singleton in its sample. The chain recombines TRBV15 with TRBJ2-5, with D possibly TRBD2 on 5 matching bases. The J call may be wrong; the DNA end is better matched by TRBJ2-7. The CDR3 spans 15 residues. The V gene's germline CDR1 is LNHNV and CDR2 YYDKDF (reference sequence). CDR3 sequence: CATSRDVAGPYEQYF. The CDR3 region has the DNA TGTGCCACCAGCAGAGATGTGGCGGGCCCCTACGAGCAGTACTTC.

CDR3 protein: CASSASISGRAEQFF. CDR3 nucleotide sequence: TGTGCCAGCAGCGCCAGCATTAGCGGGAGGGCCGAACAGTTCTTC. The chain is built from TRBV27 and TRBJ2-1; 11 bases line up with TRBD2. Germline CDR1 MNHEY, CDR2 SMNVEV (reference sequence). The V segment lost 6 bases and the J segment 13 bases; nucleotides outside the gene matches: 14. The CDR3 loop spans 15 amino acids.

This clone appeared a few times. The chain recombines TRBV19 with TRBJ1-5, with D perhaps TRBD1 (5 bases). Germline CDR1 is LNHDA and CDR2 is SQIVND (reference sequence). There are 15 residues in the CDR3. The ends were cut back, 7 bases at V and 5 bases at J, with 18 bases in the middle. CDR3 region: CASTGTLLGDQPQHF. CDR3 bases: TGTGCCAGTACCGGGACTTTACTGGGGGATCAGCCCCAGCATTTT.

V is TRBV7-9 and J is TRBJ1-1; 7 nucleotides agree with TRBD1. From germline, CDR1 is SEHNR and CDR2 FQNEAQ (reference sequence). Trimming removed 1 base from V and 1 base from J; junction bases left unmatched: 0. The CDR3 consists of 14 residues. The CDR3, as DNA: TGTGCCAGCAGCTTAGGGACAGGGAACACTGAAGCTTTCTTT. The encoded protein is CASSLGTGNTEAFF.